The 16 T cell receptor beta chains listed next were all sequenced from one sample in a study of cytomegalovirus exposure and HLA in healthy donors. Both 60 Vbeta primers and 13 Jbeta primers went into the PCR. The repertoire was sequenced with immunoSEQ multiplex PCR; TCRdb's copy has only in-frame clones and lacks some. This sample yields 100,000 to 150,000 clones, of which 83% are seen a single time; around 3.5% belongs to the top ten. The sequenced sample consisted of PBMCs. The receptors stem from a woman in her 40s in good health and CMV-seropositive.

The V call is TRBV19, the J call TRBJ1-2; 9 nucleotides line up with TRBD1. The J segment lost 5 bases and the V segment lost 5 bases, leaving 9 bases of the junction unmatched. Germline values: CDR1 LNHDA, CDR2 SQIVND (reference sequence). This CDR3 spans 15 amino acids. DNA for the CDR3: TGTGCCAGTAGTGCCCAAGGGACAGGGCGGTATGGCTACACCTTC. This codes for CASSAQGTGRYGYTF.

This rearrangement joins TRBV11-2 to TRBJ2-7; 9 positions match TRBD1. Germline CDR1 reads SGHAT; CDR2 reads FQNNGV. V trimming: 5 bases; J trimming: 6 bases; junction bases outside the gene matches: 5. The CDR3 runs 13 residues. The CDR3 loop is CASSPGTGSEQYF. As DNA, the CDR3 is TGTGCCAGCAGCCCAGGGACAGGGTCCGAGCAGTACTTC.

In this sample, this clone turned up once. The rearrangement links TRBV7-9 to TRBJ1-2; 10 nucleotides agree with TRBD1. CDR3 length: 16 amino acids. The V gene's germline CDR1 is SEHNR and CDR2 FQNEAQ (reference sequence). V lost 2 bases, J lost 2 bases, and 5 bases stayed unmatched. Here the CDR3 reads CASSLFETGGNYGYTF. The DNA for the CDR3 is TGTGCCAGCAGCTTATTCGAGACAGGGGGCAACTATGGCTACACCTTC.

The genes are TRBV2 and TRBJ2-7; 7 nucleotides agree with TRBD1. Trimming took 7 bases from V and 2 from J; bases not matched to a gene: 5. The CDR3 runs 13 residues. The germline gives CDR1 SNHLY, CDR2 FYNNEI. The CDR3, as DNA: TGTGCCAGCAACAGGGGCTACCCCTACGAGCAGTACTTC. This sequence encodes CASNRGYPYEQYF.

This clone was counted once. This same CDR3 is encoded by further DNA sequences in the sample. CDR3 DNA sequence: TGTGCCAGCTGCCCTTCGCGGAGAAGCGATTACGAGCAGTACTTC. Its protein product is CASCPSRRSDYEQYF. The J gene is TRBJ2-7, the V gene TRBV6-1; D call uncertain. Trimming removed 8 bases from V and 4 bases from J, with 21 bases in between. The CDR3 loop spans 15 amino acids. Looked up from germline, CDR1 is MNHNS and CDR2 is SASEGT.

The chain carries TRBV29-1 and TRBJ1-2; D is ambiguous. Trimming shortened V by 1 base and J by 3 bases, and 12 bases separated the two germline ends. This CDR3 is built from 14 residues. CDR1 is SQVTM and CDR2 is ANQGSEA in the germline V gene. The CDR3 sequence is CSVEGSREDYGYTF. CDR3 nucleotide sequence: TGCAGCGTTGAAGGATCGAGGGAGGACTATGGCTACACCTTC. Full variable domain (rest looked up from reference TRBV29-1 and TRBJ1-2): SAVISQKPSRDICQRGTSLTIQCQVDSQVTMMFWYRQQPGQSLTLIATANQGSEATYESGFVIDKFPISRPNLTFSTLTVSNMSPEDSSIYLCSVEGSREDYGYTFGSGTRLTVV.

This sequence joins TRBV7-9 and TRBJ1-5; 9 bases match TRBD1. From germline, CDR1 is SEHNR and CDR2 FQNEAQ (reference sequence). V shed 0 bases, J shed 4 bases, and the junction held 13 bases outside the gene matches. The CDR3 has 19 amino acids. This CDR3 is CASSLAMTGGLVDNQPQHF. CDR3 sequence (DNA): TGTGCCAGCAGCTTAGCAATGACAGGGGGTTTGGTAGATAATCAGCCCCAGCATTTT.

In its sample, this clone was seen once. The chain uses TRBV27 and TRBJ2-5; 9 nucleotides line up with TRBD2. The closer fit of TRBJ2-7 to the DNA end suggests the J call may be wrong. There are 14 residues in the CDR3. CDR1 is MNHEY, CDR2 SMNVEV, per germline (reference sequence). CDR3 sequence reads: CASSLRREGYEQYF. Here the CDR3 DNA reads TGTGCCAGCAGTTTGAGGCGGGAGGGGTACGAGCAGTACTTC.

The V call is TRBV15, the J call TRBJ2-1, with 10 bases lining up with TRBD2. V trimming: 4 bases; J trimming: 7 bases; junction bases outside the gene matches: 10. The CDR3 sequence is 16 residues long. Germline CDR1 LNHNV, CDR2 YYDKDF (reference sequence). The CDR3 region is CATSIALAGVGNEQFF. In nucleotides, the CDR3 is TGTGCCACCAGCATTGCCCTAGCGGGAGTCGGGAATGAGCAGTTCTTC.

The CDR3 DNA follows: TGTGCCAGCGGACAAACAGGGGATCGCACTGAAGCTTTCTTT. Encoded protein: CASGQTGDRTEAFF. The chain combines TRBV6-5 with TRBJ1-1; 7 bases are a match to TRBD1. The CDR3 sequence is 14 residues long. Germline lookup yields CDR1 MNHEY and CDR2 SVGAGI. J gave up 4 bases and V 8 bases, and 10 bases lay outside the gene matches.

The J gene is TRBJ2-5, the V gene TRBV2; no clear D. V lost 8 bases and J 2 bases, leaving 6 bases between the germline ends. The germline V gene has CDR1 SNHLY and CDR2 FYNNEI. This CDR3 spans 11 amino acids. CDR3 coding DNA: TGTGCCAGCCTTCTTCAAGAGACCCAGTACTTC. It specifies CASLLQETQYF.

V gene TRBV7-9 combines with J gene TRBJ1-1, with TRBD1 matching over 7 bases. J gave up 11 bases and V 5 bases, and 11 bases lay outside the gene matches. Germline V gene sequence: CDR1 SEHNR, CDR2 FQNEAQ (reference sequence). This CDR3 region has 13 residues. CDR3 amino acids: CASSQSTGRMAFF. The CDR3 DNA reads as TGTGCCAGCAGCCAATCGACAGGGAGGATGGCTTTCTTT.

This chain links TRBV5-1 with TRBJ2-1, with 7 bases matching TRBD2. V lost 0 bases, J lost 9 bases, and 6 bases stayed unmatched. Germline CDR1 is SGHRS and CDR2 is YFSETQ. The CDR3 totals 14 residues. The CDR3 DNA reads TGCGCCAGCAGCTTGGAGCGGGGAAAAGGTGAGCAGTTCTTC. Its translation is CASSLERGKGEQFF.

This chain connects TRBV25-1 to TRBJ2-7, with 9 nucleotides matching TRBD2. The CDR3 extends over 15 amino acids. Losses at the gene ends were 2 bases for V and 4 bases for J; bases not matched to a gene: 6. Germline lookup yields CDR1 MGHDK and CDR2 SYGVNS. This CDR3 is CASSEKTSGLYEQYF. The CDR3 nucleotides read TGTGCCAGCAGTGAAAAGACTAGCGGACTATACGAGCAGTACTTC.

This chain uses TRBV7-2 with TRBJ1-6; D not resolved. The CDR3 is made up of 13 amino acids. V dropped 2 bases and J dropped 14 bases, with 13 bases sitting between them. Germline CDR1 SGHTA, CDR2 FQGNSA. CDR3 DNA sequence: TGTGCCAGCAGCTTAAAATGGTTCCGGTCCCTCCACTTT. This encodes CASSLKWFRSLHF.

This rearrangement joins TRBV7-9 to TRBJ2-2; D perhaps matches TRBD2 (6 bases). The CDR3 is 17 amino acids. Deletions cut 6 bases from V and 1 base from J, with 18 bases between. Germline CDR1 is SEHNR and CDR2 is FQNEAQ (reference sequence). The CDR3 DNA sequence: TGTGCCAGCAGGGGGACGAGTCGGGGGATGAACACCGGGGAGCTGTTTTTT. It specifies CASRGTSRGMNTGELFF. The complete variable domain, with remaining parts taken from reference TRBV7-9 and TRBJ2-2, reads DTGVSQNPRHKITKRGQNVTFRCDPISEHNRLYWYRQTLGQGPEFLTYFQNEAQLEKSRLLSDRFSAERPKGSFSTLEIQRTEQGDSAMYLCASRGTSRGMNTGELFFGEGSRLTVL.